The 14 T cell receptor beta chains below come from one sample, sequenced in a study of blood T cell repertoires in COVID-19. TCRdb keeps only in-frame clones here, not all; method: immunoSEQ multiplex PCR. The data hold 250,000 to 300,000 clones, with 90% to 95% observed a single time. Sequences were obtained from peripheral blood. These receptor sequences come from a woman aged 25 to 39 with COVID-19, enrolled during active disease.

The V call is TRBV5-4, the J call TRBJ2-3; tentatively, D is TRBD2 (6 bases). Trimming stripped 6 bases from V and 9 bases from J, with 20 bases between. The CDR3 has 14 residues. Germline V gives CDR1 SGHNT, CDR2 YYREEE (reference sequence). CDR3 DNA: TGTGCCAGCACCTGGGACTCCCGGAGAGGGACGCAGTATTTT. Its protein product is CASTWDSRRGTQYF.

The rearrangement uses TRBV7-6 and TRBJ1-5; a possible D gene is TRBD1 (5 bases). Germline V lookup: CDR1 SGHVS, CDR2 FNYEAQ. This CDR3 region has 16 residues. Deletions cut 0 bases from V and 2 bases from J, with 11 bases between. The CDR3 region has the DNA TGTGCCAGCAGCTTAGCGGGGGGATCTGGCAATCAGCCCCAGCATTTT. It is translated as CASSLAGGSGNQPQHF. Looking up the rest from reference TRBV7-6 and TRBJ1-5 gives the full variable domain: GAGVSQSPRYKVTKRGQDVALRCDPISGHVSLYWYRQALGQGPEFLTYFNYEAQQDKSGLPNDRFSAERPEGSISTLTIQRTEQRDSAMYRCASSLAGGSGNQPQHFGDGTRLSIL.

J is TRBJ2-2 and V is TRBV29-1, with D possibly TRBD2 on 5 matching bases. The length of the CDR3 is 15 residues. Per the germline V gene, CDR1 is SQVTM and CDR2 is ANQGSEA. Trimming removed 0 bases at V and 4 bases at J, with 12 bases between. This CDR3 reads CSVEDTGSTTGELFF. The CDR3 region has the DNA TGCAGCGTTGAAGATACGGGATCAACCACCGGGGAGCTGTTTTTT.

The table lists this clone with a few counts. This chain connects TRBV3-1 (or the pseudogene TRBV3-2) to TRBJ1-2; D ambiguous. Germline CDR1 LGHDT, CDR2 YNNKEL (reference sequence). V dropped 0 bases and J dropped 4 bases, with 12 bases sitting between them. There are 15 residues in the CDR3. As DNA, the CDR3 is TGTGCCAGCAGCCAAGACGCCGCGCGGGTCTATGGCTACACCTTC. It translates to CASSQDAARVYGYTF.

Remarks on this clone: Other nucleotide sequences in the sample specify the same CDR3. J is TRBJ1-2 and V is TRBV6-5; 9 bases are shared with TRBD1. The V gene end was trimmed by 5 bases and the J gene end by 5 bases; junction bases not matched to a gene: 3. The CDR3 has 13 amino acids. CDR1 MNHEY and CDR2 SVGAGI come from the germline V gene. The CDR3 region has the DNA TGTGCCAGCAGTCAGACAGGGGGTTATGGCTACACCTTC. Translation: CASSQTGGYGYTF.

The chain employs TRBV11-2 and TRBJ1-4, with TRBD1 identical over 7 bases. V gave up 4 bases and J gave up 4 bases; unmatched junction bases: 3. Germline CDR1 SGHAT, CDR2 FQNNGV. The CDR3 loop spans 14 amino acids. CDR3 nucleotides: TGTGCCAGCAGCTCGGCAGGGGGTAATGAAAAACTGTTTTTT. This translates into CASSSAGGNEKLFF.

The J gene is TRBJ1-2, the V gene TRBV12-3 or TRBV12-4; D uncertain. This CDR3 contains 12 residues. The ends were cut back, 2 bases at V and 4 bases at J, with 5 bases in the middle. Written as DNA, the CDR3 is TGTGCCAGCAGTTTATTCGGCTATGGCTACACCTTC. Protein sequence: CASSLFGYGYTF.

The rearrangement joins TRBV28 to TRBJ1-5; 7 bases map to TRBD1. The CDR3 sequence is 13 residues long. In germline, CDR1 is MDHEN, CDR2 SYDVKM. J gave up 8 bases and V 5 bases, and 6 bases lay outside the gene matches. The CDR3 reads CASSRDGTEPQHF. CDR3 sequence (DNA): TGTGCCAGCAGTCGAGATGGGACAGAGCCCCAGCATTTT.

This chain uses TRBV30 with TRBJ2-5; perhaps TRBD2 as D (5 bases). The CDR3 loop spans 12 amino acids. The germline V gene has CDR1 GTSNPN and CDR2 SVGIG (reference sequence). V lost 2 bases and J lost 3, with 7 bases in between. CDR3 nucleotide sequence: TGTGCCTGGAGTAACGGGGAAGAGACCCAGTACTTC. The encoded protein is CAWSNGEETQYF.

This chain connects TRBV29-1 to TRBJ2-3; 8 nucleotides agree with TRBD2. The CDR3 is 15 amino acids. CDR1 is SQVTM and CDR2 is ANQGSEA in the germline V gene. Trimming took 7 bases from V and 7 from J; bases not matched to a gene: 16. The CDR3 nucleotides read TGCAGCGCCAGGACCGGGAGGGAGGGCCCGAATACGCAGTATTTT. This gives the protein CSARTGREGPNTQYF.

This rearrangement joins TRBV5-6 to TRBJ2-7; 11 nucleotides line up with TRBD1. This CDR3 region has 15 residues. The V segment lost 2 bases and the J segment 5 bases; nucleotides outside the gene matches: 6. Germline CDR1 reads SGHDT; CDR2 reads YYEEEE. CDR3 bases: TGTGCCAGCAGCTTCGGACAGGGGGCACTCCACGAGCAGTACTTC. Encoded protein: CASSFGQGALHEQYF.

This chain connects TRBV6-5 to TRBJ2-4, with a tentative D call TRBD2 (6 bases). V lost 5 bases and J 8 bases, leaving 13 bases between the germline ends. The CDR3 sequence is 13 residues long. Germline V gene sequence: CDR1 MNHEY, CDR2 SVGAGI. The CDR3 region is CASSTEWGDIQYF. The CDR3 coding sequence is TGTGCCAGCAGTACGGAGTGGGGGGACATTCAGTACTTC.

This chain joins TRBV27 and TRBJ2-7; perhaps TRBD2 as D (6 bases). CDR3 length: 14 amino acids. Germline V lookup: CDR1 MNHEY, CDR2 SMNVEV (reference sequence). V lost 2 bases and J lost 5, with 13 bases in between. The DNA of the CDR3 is TGTGCCAGCAGTTTACGGGGGTCTGCCCACGAGCAGTACTTC. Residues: CASSLRGSAHEQYF.

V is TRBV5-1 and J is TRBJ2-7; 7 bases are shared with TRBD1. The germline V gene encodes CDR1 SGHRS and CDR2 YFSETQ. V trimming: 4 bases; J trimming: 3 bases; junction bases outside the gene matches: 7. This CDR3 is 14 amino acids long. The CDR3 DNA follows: TGCGCCAGCAGCCGGACAGGAGACTTCTACGAGCAGTACTTC. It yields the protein CASSRTGDFYEQYF.